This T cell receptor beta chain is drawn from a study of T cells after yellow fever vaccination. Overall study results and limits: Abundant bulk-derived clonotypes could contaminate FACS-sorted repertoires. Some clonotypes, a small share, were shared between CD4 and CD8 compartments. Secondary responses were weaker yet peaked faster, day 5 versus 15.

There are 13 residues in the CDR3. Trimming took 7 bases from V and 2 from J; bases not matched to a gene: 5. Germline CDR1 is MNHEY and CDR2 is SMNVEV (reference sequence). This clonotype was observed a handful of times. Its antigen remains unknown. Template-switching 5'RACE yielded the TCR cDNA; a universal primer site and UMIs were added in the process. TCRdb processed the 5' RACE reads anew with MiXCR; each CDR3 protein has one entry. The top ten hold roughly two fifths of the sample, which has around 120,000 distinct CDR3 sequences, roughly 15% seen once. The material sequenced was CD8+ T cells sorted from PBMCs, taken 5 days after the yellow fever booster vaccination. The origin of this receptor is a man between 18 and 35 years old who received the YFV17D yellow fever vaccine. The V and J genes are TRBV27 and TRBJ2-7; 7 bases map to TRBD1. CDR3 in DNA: TGTGCCAGCACCGACAGGGTAGCCTACGAGCAGTACTTC. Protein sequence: CASTDRVAYEQYF.